The clone carrying this T cell receptor (beta chain) was picked up many times. This sample is part of a study of T-cell reconstitution after alpha-beta-depleted transplantation in children. Library preparation (for TCRbeta) was performed with unique molecular identifiers. One entry per CDR3 protein results from TCRdb running MiXCR on the PCR reads. In the table there are approximately 45,000 distinct CDR3 sequences, 40% to 60% of which are singletons. The receptor was derived from a boy younger than two with SCID, due to receive a stem cell transplant. The source was peripheral blood, collected before TCRalphabeta/CD19-depleted stem cell transplant.

CDR3 protein: CASSEPGQVRGEQFF. CDR3 nucleotides: TGTGCCAGCAGCGAACCGGGACAGGTACGAGGTGAGCAGTTCTTC. The chain has TRBV21-1 and TRBJ2-1; whether TRBD1, the table's D call, matches the DNA was not checked. TRBV21-1 is labeled a pseudogene. This CDR3 contains 15 residues.